This TCR beta chain stems from a study of T cell changes during pregnancy in multiple sclerosis. Here immunoSEQ multiplex PCR was the method, and the copy in TCRdb shows in-frame clones only, minus some. The sample shows over 30,000 clones, around 90% of them seen only once. The CDR3 covers 16 residues. Germline V CDR1 and CDR2: SGHVS, FNYEAQ. The V end was cut by 1 base, the J end by 2 bases, with 14 bases between. The input for sequencing was CD4+ T cells from peripheral blood mononuclear cells, taken before pregnancy. The gene calls are TRBV7-6 and TRBJ2-5, with D unresolved. This clonotype was sampled from a female donor with multiple sclerosis, enrolled in a pregnancy study. The CDR3 nucleotides read TGTGCCAGCAGCTTAGTAACGGCTAGGCAACAAGAGACCCAGTACTTC. Protein product: CASSLVTARQQETQYF.